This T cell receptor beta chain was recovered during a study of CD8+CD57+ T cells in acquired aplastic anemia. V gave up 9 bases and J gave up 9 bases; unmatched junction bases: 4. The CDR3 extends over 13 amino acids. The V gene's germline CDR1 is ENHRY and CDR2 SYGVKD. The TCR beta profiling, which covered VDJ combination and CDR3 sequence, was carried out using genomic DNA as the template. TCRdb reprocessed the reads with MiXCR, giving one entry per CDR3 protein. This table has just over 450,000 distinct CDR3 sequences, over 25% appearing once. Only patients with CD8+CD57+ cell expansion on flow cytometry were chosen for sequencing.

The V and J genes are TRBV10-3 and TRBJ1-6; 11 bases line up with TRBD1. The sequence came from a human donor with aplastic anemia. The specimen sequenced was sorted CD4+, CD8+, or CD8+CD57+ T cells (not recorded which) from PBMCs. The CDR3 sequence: CAIGQGAGSPLHF. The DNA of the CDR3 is TGTGCCATAGGACAGGGGGCAGGTTCACCCCTCCACTTT.